This T cell receptor (beta chain) appears in the sequencing data of a study of cytomegalovirus exposure and HLA in healthy donors. Remarks on this clone: Its antigen is unknown.

Germline V CDR1 and CDR2: SGHTA, FQGTGA. The ends lost 4 bases at V and 4 bases at J; junction bases unmatched: 2. The CDR3 runs to 14 residues. PCR primers comprised 60 Vbeta and 13 Jbeta primers. Method: immunoSEQ multiplex PCR; TCRdb's copy keeps in-frame clones and lacks some. This table holds roughly 110,000 clones, around 75% found once. Study-level results: A later analysis revealed that TCR association rates differed between HLA loci, peaking at DRB1 and bottoming out at HLA-C.

The chain joins TRBV7-3 to TRBJ2-1, with 9 positions matching TRBD2. Specimen: PBMCs. The sequence came from a female donor in good health and CMV-seronegative. The DNA for the CDR3 is TGTGCCAGCAGCTCCGGACTAGCGTACAATGAGCAGTTCTTC. Translated, it gives CASSSGLAYNEQFF. Full variable domain (outside the CDR3, taken from reference TRBV7-3 and TRBJ2-1): GAGVSQTPSNKVTEKGKYVELRCDPISGHTALYWYRQSLGQGPEFLIYFQGTGAADDSGLPNDRFFAVRPEGSVSTLKIQRTERGDSAVYLCASSSGLAYNEQFFGPGTRLTVL.